The text below deals with one T cell receptor beta chain. What it binds is unknown. With the Oncomine TCR Beta short-read assay, DNA from cultured CD4+ T cells was sequenced. TCRdb reprocessed the PCR reads via MiXCR and lists one record per CDR3 protein. The data contain around 10,000 distinct CDR3 sequences, 35% to 50% of them seen just once; the ten biggest clones take up roughly 30%. The data were taken from a study of vaccination and CD4 T cells after COVID-19. Study information: SARS-CoV-2 positivity in convalescent patients was established by nasal swab PCR; fewer than 10 had mild and one severe disease. The cells in question were stimulated using overlapping spike peptides derived from SARS-CoV-2, HCoV-NL63, HCoV-OC43 and HCoV-229E. General study findings and limits: Median SARS-CoV-2-reactive clonotype numbers rose nonsignificantly, 21 to 38.

Sample treatment: roughly nine-day PBMC culture with coronavirus spike peptide pools or control peptides (ViraFEST assay). After removal of 6 bases from V and 4 bases from J, the junction contained 9 bases not matched to a gene. The length of the CDR3 is 15 residues. Germline V gene sequence: CDR1 MNHNS, CDR2 SASEGT. V is TRBV6-1 and J is TRBJ2-5; the match to TRBD1 covers 9 bases. This TCR was recovered from a human donor who had recovered from COVID-19. Sequenced sample: CD4+ T cells from blood, cultured in vitro. The chain's CDR3 is CASSVTTGGSETQYF. In DNA form, the CDR3 reads TGTGCCAGCAGCGTAACGACAGGGGGATCAGAGACCCAGTACTTC.